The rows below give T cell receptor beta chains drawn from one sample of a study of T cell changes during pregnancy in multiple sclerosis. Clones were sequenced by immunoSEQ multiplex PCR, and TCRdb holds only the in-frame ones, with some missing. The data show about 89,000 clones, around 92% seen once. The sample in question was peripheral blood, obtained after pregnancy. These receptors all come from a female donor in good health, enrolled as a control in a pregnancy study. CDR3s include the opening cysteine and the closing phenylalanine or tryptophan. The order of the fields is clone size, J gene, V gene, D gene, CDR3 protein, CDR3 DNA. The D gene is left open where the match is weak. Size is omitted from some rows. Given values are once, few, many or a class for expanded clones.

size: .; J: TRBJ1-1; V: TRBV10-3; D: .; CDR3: CASSPGKRTEAFF; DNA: TGTGCCTCCAGCCCGGGGAAACGAACTGAAGCTTTCTTT
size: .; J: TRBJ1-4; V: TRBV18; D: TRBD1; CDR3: CASSRGQQGEKLFF; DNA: TGTGCCAGCTCACGGGGACAACAGGGGGAAAAACTGTTTTTT
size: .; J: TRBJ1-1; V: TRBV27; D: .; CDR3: CASSLQWTTEAFF; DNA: TGTGCCAGCAGTTTACAATGGACAACTGAAGCTTTCTTT
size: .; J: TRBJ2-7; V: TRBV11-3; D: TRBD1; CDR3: CASSLGQGAHEQYF; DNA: TGTGCCAGCAGCTTAGGGCAGGGGGCTCACGAGCAGTACTTC
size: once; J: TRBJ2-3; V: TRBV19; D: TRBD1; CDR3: CASSSWTGKYTDTQYF; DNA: TGTGCCAGTAGTAGCTGGACAGGGAAATACACAGATACGCAGTATTTT
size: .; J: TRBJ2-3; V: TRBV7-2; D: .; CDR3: CASSLRTSTDTQYF; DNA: TGTGCCAGCAGCTTGCGAACTAGCACAGATACGCAGTATTTT
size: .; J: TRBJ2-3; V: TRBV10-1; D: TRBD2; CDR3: CASTSGALDTQYF; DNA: TGCGCCAGCACTAGCGGGGCTCTCGATACGCAGTATTTT
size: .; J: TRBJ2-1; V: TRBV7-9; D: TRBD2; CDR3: CASSLEASGGHNNEQFF; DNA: TGTGCCAGCAGCTTAGAGGCTAGCGGGGGCCATAACAATGAGCAGTTCTTC
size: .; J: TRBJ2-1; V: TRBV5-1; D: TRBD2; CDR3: CASSLQTSGIVDEQFF; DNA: TGCGCCAGCAGCTTACAGACTAGCGGGATTGTCGATGAGCAGTTCTTC
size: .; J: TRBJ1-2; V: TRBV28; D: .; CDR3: CASSSTGDGFNYGYTF; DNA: TGTGCCAGCAGTTCGACAGGCGATGGCTTTAACTATGGCTACACCTTC
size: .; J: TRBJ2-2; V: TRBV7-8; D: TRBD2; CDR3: CASSHRGAGGMELFF; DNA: TGTGCCAGCAGCCACCGAGGAGCGGGAGGGATGGAGCTGTTTTTT
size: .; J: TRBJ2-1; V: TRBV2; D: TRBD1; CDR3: CASSGQGAYEQFF; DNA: TGTGCCAGCAGCGGACAGGGGGCCTATGAGCAGTTCTTC
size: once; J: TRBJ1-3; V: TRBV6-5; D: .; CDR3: CASSVRSSGNTIYF; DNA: TGTGCCAGCTCCGTGAGGAGCTCTGGAAACACCATATATTTT
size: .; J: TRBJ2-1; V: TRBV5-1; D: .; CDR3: CASSLVEWGGHYNEQFF; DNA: TGCGCCAGCAGCTTGGTTGAATGGGGGGGCCATTACAATGAGCAGTTCTTC
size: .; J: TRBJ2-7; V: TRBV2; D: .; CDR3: CASSDYSGPTPGEQYF; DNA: TGTGCCAGCAGTGATTATAGCGGCCCCACCCCAGGGGAGCAGTACTTC
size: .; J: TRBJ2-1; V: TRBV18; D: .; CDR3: CASSPQATAQNEQFF; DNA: TGTGCCAGCTCACCACAGGCCACAGCTCAGAATGAGCAGTTCTTC
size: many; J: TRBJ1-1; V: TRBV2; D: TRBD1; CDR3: CASSRDRGNFAEAFF; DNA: TGTGCCAGCAGTCGGGACAGGGGGAATTTCGCTGAAGCTTTCTTT
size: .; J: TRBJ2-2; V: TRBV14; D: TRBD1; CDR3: CASSRDSRTGELFF; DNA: TGTGCCAGCAGTCGGGACAGCCGCACCGGGGAGCTGTTTTTT
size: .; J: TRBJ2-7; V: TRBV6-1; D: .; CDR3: CASSEIGDLAYEQYF; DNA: TGTGCCAGCAGTGAAATCGGGGACTTGGCCTACGAGCAGTACTTC
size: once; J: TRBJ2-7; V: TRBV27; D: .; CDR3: CASSPLAGRTSLYEQYF; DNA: TGTGCCAGCAGTCCCCTCGCTGGTAGGACTTCCCTCTACGAGCAGTACTTC
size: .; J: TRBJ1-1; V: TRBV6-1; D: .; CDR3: CASSEREGTEAFF; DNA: TGTGCCAGCAGTGAAAGGGAGGGTACTGAAGCTTTCTTT
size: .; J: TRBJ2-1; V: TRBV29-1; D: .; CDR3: CSVVGSAEQFF; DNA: TGCAGCGTTGTTGGTAGCGCTGAGCAGTTCTTC
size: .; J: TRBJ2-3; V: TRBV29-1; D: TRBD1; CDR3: CSVEDGARGQGSSDTQYF; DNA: TGCAGCGTTGAAGACGGGGCCCGCGGACAGGGGAGCTCAGATACGCAGTATTTT
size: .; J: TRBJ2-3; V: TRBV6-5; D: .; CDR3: CASSTGRPTDTQYF; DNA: TGTGCCAGCAGTACCGGGAGACCGACAGATACGCAGTATTTT
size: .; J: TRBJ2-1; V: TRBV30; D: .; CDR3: CAWSEAGGAGNEQFF; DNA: TGTGCCTGGAGTGAAGCGGGTGGGGCGGGCAATGAGCAGTTCTTC
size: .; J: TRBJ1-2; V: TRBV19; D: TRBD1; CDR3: CASSPDRGNYGYTF; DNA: TGTGCCAGTAGTCCGGACAGGGGTAACTATGGCTACACCTTC
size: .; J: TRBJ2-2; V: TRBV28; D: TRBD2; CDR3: CASSFPGLAAGELFF; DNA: TGTGCCAGCAGTTTCCCCGGACTAGCCGCCGGGGAGCTGTTTTTT
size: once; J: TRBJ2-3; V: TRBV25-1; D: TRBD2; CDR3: CASGRTSADTQYF; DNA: TGTGCCAGCGGCCGGACTAGCGCAGATACGCAGTATTTT
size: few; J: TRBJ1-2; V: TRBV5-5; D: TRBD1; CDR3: CASSQDRGSFSNYGYTF; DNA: TGTGCCAGCAGCCAAGACAGGGGCTCCTTCTCTAACTATGGCTACACCTTC
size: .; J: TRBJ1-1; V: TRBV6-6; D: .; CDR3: CASSYSRQATEAFF; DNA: TGTGCCAGCAGTTACTCTCGGCAGGCCACGGAAGCTTTCTTT
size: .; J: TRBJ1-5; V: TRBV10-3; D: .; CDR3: CAISESGGSHQPQHF; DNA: TGTGCCATCAGTGAGTCGGGGGGTTCGCATCAGCCCCAGCATTTT
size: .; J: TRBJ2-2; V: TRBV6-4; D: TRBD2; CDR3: CATSLTSGDTGELFF; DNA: TGTGCCACCTCCCTGACTAGCGGTGACACCGGGGAGCTGTTTTTT
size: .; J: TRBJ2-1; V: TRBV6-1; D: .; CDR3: CASSEGQSYNEQFF; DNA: TGTGCCAGCAGTGAAGGACAGTCCTACAATGAGCAGTTCTTC
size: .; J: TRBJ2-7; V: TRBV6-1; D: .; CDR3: CASSLAERGQYF; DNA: TGTGCCAGCAGTTTAGCGGAAAGGGGGCAGTACTTC
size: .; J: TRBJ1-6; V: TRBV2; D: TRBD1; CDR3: CASSEGQGGHEPLHF; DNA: TGTGCCAGCAGTGAGGGACAGGGGGGGCATGAGCCCCTCCACTTT
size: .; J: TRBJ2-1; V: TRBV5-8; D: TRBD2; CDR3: CASVRLAQSSGGNEQFF; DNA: TGTGCCAGCGTGAGACTAGCGCAAAGTTCCGGGGGAAATGAGCAGTTCTTC
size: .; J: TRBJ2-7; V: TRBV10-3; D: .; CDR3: CAISTGTHEQYF; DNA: TGTGCCATCAGTACAGGGACCCACGAGCAGTACTTC
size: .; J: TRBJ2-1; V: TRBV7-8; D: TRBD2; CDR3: CASSLGPLADSYNEQFF; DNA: TGTGCCAGCAGCTTAGGCCCTCTAGCGGACTCCTACAATGAGCAGTTCTTC
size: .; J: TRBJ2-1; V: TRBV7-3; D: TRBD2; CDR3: CASSPTSGGYNEQFF; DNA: TGTGCCAGCAGCCCAACTAGCGGGGGCTACAATGAGCAGTTCTTC
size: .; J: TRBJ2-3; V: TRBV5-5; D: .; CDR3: CASSFDTRTDTQYF; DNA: TGTGCCAGCAGCTTCGACACCCGCACAGATACGCAGTATTTT
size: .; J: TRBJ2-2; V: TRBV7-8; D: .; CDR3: CASSPKNGLNTGELFF; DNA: TGTGCCAGCAGCCCAAAAAATGGGCTGAACACCGGGGAGCTGTTTTTT
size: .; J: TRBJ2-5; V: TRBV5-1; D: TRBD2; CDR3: CASRSGDQETQYF; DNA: TGCGCCAGCAGAAGCGGGGACCAAGAGACCCAGTACTTC
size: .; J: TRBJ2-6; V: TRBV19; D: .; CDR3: CASSITRESGANVLTF; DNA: TGTGCCAGTAGTATAACGCGGGAATCCGGGGCCAACGTCCTGACTTTC
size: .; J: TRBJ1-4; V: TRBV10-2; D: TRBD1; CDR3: CASSDRDRVRGLFF; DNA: TGCGCCAGCAGTGATAGGGACAGGGTACGTGGACTGTTTTTT
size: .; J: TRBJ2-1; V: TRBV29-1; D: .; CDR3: CSVTWGLSYNEQFF; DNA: TGCAGCGTAACGTGGGGCCTCTCCTACAATGAGCAGTTCTTC
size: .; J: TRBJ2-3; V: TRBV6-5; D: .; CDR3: CASGGGPADTQYF; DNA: TGTGCCAGTGGGGGGGGCCCCGCAGATACGCAGTATTTT
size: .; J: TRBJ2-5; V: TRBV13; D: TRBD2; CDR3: CASSWGLAVGRASETQYF; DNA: TGTGCCAGCAGCTGGGGACTAGCGGTGGGTCGGGCGTCAGAGACCCAGTACTTC
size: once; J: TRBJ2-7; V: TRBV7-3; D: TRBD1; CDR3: CASSLPDRGRIISYEQYF; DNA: TGTGCCAGCAGCTTGCCCGACAGGGGGCGGATAATCTCCTACGAGCAGTACTTC
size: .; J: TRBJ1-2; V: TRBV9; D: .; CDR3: CASSNGGFGYTF; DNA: TGTGCCAGCAGCAACGGGGGGTTCGGCTACACCTTC